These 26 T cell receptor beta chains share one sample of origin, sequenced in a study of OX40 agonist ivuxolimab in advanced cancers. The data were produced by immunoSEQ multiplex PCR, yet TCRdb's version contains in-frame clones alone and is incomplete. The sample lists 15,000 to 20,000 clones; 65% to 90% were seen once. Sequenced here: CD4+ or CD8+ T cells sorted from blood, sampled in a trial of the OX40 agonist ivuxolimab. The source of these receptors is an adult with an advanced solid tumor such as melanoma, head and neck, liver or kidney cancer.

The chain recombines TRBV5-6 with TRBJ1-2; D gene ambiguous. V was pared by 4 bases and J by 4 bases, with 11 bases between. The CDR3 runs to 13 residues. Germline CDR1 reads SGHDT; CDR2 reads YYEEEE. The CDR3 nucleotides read TGTGCCAGCAGCGCAACGGACCGCTATGGCTACACCTTC. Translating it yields CASSATDRYGYTF. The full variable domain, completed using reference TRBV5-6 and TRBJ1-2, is DAGVTQSPTHLIKTRGQQVTLRCSPKSGHDTVSWYQQALGQGPQFIFQYYEEEERQRGNFPDRFSGHQFPNYSSELNVNALLLGDSALYLCASSATDRYGYTFGSGTRLTVV.

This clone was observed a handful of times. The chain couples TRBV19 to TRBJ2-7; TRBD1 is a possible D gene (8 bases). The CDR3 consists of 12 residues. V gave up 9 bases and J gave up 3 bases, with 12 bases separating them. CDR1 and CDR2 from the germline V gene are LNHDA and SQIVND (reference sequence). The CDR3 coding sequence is TGTGCCAGACAGGGGGGGGACTACGAGCAGTACTTC. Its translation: CARQGGDYEQYF.

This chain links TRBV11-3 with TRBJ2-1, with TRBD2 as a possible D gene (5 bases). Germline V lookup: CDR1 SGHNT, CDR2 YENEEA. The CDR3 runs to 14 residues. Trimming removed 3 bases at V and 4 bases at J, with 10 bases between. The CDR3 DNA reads TGTGCCAGCAGCTTTGACTGGACTTACAATGAGCAGTTCTTC. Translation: CASSFDWTYNEQFF.

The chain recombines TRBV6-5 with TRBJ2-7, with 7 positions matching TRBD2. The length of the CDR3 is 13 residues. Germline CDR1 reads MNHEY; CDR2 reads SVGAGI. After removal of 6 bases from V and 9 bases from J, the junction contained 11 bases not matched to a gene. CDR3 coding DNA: TGTGCCAGCAGCCGGGAGGCGGGAGAAAGGCAGTACTTC. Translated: CASSREAGERQYF.

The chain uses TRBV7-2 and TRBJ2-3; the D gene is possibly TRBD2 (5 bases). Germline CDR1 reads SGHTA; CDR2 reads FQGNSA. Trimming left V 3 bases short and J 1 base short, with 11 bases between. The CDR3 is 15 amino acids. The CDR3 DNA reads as TGTGCCAGCAGCTTGAGAGGGTTACGCACAGATACGCAGTATTTT. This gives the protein CASSLRGLRTDTQYF.

CDR3 region: CASSYGTSGNEQYF. The CDR3 DNA follows: TGTGCCAGCAGTTACGGGACTAGCGGGAACGAGCAGTACTTC. The chain joins TRBV6-6 to TRBJ2-7; 13 nucleotides match TRBD2. The trim removed 2 bases at V and 5 bases at J, leaving 0 bases unmatched. CDR3 length: 14 amino acids. Looked up from germline, CDR1 is MNHNY and CDR2 is SVGAGI (reference sequence).

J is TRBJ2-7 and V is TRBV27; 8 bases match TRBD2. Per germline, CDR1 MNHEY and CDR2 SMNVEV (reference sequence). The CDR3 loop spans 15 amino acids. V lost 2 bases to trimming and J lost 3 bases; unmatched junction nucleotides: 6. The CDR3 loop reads CASSLKASGFYEQYF. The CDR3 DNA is TGTGCCAGCAGTTTAAAGGCTAGCGGGTTCTACGAGCAGTACTTC.

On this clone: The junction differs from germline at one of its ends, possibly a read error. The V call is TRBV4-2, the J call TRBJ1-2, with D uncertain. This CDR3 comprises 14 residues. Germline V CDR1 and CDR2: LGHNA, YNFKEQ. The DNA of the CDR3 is TGTGCCAGCAGCAATGAGGTGAAAGACCTATGGCTACCCTTC. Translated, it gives CASSNEVKDLWLPF.

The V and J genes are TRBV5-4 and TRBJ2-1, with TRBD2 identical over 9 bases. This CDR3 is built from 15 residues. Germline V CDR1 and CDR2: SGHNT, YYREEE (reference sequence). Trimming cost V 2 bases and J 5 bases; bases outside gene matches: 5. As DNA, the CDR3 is TGTGCCAGCAGCTTAAGCGGGAGGCCGGACAATGAGCAGTTCTTC. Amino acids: CASSLSGRPDNEQFF.

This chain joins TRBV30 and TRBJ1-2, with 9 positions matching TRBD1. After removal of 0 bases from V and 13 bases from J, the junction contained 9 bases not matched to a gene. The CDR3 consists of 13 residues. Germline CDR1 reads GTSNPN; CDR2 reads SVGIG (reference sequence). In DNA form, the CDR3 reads TGTGCCTGGAGTGTAGATACAGGGGGCGCGCGCACCTTC. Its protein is CAWSVDTGGARTF.

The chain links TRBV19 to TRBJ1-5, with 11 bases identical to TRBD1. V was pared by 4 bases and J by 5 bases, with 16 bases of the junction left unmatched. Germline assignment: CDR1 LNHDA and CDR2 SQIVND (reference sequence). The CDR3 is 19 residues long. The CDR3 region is CASSTTGTGGTNVYQPQHF. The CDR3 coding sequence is TGTGCCAGTAGTACAACCGGGACAGGGGGTACAAATGTTTATCAGCCCCAGCATTTT.

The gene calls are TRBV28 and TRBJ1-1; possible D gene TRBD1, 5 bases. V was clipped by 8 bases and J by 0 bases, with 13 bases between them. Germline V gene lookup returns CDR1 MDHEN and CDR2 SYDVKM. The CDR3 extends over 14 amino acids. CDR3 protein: CASRRQTMNTEAFF. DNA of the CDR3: TGTGCCAGCCGGAGACAGACCATGAACACTGAAGCTTTCTTT.

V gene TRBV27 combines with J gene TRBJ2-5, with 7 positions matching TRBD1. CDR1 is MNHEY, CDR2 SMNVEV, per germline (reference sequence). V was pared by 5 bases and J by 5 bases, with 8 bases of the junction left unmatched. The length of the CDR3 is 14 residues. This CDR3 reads CASSPSVGGETQYF. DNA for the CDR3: TGTGCCAGCAGTCCCTCAGTAGGGGGCGAGACCCAGTACTTC.

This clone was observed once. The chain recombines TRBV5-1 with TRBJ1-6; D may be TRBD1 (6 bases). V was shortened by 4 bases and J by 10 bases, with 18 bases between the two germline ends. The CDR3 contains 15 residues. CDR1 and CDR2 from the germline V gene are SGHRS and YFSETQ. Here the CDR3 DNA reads TGCGCCAGCAGCGCCGGGACATCCGAAGGATCACCCCTCCACTTT. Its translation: CASSAGTSEGSPLHF. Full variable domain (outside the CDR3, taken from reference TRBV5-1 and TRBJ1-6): KAGVTQTPRYLIKTRGQQVTLSCSPISGHRSVSWYQQTPGQGLQFLFEYFSETQRNKGNFPGRFSGRQFSNSRSEMNVSTLELGDSALYLCASSAGTSEGSPLHFGNGTRLTVT.

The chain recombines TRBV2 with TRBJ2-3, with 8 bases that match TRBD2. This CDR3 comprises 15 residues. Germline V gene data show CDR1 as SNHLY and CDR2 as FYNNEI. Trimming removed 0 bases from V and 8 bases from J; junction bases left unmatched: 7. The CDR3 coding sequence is TGTGCCAGCAGTGAAGCGCTTAGGACTAGCTCTACGCAGTATTTT. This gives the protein CASSEALRTSSTQYF.

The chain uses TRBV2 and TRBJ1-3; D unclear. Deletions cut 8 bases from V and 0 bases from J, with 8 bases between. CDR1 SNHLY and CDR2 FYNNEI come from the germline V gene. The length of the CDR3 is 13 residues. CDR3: CASCLSSGNTIYF. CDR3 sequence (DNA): TGTGCCAGCTGTCTCAGCTCTGGAAACACCATATATTTT.

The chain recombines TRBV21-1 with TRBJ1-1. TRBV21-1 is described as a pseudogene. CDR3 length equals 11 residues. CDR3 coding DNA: TGTGTCAGCAGGGACCGGCCAGAGGCTTTCTTT. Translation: CVSRDRPEAFF.

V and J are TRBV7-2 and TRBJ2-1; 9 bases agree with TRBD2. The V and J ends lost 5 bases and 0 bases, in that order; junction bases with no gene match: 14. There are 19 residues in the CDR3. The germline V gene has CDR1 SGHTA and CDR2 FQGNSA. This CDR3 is CASSPDRFSGSLSYNEQFF. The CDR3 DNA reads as TGTGCCAGCAGCCCCGACAGGTTTAGCGGGAGTCTCTCCTACAATGAGCAGTTCTTC.

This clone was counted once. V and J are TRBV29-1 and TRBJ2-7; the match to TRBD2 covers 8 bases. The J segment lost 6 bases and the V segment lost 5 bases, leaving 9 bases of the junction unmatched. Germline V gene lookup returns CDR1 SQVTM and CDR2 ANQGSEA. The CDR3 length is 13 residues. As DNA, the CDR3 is TGCAGCGTTCTTCATGGACTAGCCGTCGAGCAGTACTTC. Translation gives CSVLHGLAVEQYF.

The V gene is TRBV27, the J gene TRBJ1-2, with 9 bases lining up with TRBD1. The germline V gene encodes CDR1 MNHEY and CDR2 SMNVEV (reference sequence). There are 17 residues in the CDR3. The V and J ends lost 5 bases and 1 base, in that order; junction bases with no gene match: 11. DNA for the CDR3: TGTGCCAGCAGTCCATCACGCCACAGGGGGCTTAACTATGGCTACACCTTC. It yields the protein CASSPSRHRGLNYGYTF.

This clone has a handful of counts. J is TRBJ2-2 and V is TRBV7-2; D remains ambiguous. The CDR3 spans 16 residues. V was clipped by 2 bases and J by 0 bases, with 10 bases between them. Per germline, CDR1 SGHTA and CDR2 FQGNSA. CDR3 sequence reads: CASSLSLKANTGELFF. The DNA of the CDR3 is TGTGCCAGCAGCTTATCGCTGAAAGCGAACACCGGGGAGCTGTTTTTT. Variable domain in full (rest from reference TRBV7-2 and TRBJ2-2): GAGVSQSPSNKVTEKGKDVELRCDPISGHTALYWYRQSLGQGLEFLIYFQGNSAPDKSGLPSDRFSAERTGGSVSTLTIQRTQQEDSAVYLCASSLSLKANTGELFFGEGSRLTVL.

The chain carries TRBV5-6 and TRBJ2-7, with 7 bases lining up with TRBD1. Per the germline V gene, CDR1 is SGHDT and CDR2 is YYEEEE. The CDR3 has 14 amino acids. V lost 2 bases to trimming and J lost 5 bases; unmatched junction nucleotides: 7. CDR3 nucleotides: TGTGCCAGCAGCTTACGGGGACAGTGGCACGAGCAGTACTTC. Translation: CASSLRGQWHEQYF. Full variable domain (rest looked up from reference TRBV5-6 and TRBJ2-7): DAGVTQSPTHLIKTRGQQVTLRCSPKSGHDTVSWYQQALGQGPQFIFQYYEEEERQRGNFPDRFSGHQFPNYSSELNVNALLLGDSALYLCASSLRGQWHEQYFGPGTRLTVT.

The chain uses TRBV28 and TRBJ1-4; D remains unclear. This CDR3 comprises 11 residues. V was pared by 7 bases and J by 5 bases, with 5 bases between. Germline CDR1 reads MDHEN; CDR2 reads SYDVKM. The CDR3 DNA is TGTGCCAGCACCATCAATGAAAAACTGTTTTTT. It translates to CASTINEKLFF.

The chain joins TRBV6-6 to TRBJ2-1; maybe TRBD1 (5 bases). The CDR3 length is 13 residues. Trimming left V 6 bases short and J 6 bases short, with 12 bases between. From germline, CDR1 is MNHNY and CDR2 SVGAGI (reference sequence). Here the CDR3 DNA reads TGTGCCAGCAGCACACAGGAAAGCAATGAGCAGTTCTTC. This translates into CASSTQESNEQFF.

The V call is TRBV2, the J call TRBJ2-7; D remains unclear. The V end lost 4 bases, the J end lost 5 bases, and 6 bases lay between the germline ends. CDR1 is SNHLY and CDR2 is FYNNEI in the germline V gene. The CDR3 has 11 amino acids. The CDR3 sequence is CASSVWDEQYF. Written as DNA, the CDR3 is TGTGCCAGCAGTGTATGGGACGAGCAGTACTTC.

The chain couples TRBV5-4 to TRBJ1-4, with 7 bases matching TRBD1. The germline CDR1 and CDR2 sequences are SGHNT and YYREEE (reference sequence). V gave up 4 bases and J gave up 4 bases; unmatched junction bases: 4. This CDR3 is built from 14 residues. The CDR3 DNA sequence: TGTGCCAGCAGCCGAGGGGGCTTTAATGAAAAACTGTTTTTT. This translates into CASSRGGFNEKLFF.